This TCR beta chain was captured by sequencing in a study of control samples from healthy donors and cancer patients. Assay used: immunoSEQ multiplex PCR; TCRdb lists only in-frame clones, some missing. Of 90,000 or so clones in the sample, 65% to 85% were seen once. The CDR3 runs to 14 residues. The ends were cut back, 6 bases at V and 4 bases at J, with 15 bases in the middle. Looked up from germline, CDR1 is MNHEY and CDR2 is SVGAGI. This TCR was sampled from a man between 70 and 80 years old with lung cancer. The V and J genes are TRBV6-5 and TRBJ1-2; a weak D match, TRBD1 (5 bases). The sequenced material came from PBMCs. The CDR3 loop is CASRRDLGSYGYTF. For the CDR3, the DNA is TGTGCCAGCAGAAGGGACTTGGGTAGCTATGGCTACACCTTC.